This T cell receptor (beta chain) was recovered during a study of Ad26.COV2.S vaccination and SARS-CoV-2 variants. Findings and limits, study-wide: Total T cell responses were possibly underestimated by TCR breadth and depth analyses.

On this clone itself: What it binds is not known.

Data came from immunoSEQ multiplex PCR; TCRdb stores just in-frame clones and leaves some out. The table includes hundreds of thousands of clones, over 75% detected once. Germline V gene lookup returns CDR1 MNHEY and CDR2 SMNVEV (reference sequence). The ends lost 6 bases at V and 5 bases at J; junction bases unmatched: 10. The CDR3 has 16 amino acids. Treatment given: 19 received Ad26.COV2.S at low or high dose, single or two shots; 5 received placebo; per-sample allocation not given. Sampling took place 63 days after the first vaccine or placebo injection. An Ad26 vector expressing Wuhan-strain SARS-CoV-2 spike served as the vaccine.

The sequencing here drew on peripheral blood, taken in a trial of Ad26.COV2.S vaccine versus placebo. The clonotype was recovered from a person aged 18-60 years who received the Ad26.COV2.S COVID-19 vaccine or a placebo. J is TRBJ1-6 and V is TRBV27, with TRBD1 identical over 7 bases. CDR3: CASRILQGPDNSPLHF. CDR3 DNA: TGTGCCAGCAGAATATTACAGGGGCCGGATAATTCACCCCTCCACTTT.